This T cell receptor beta chain was captured in a study of T cell responses to AZD1222 COVID-19 vaccine. Generated by immunoSEQ multiplex PCR, the TCRdb table keeps only in-frame clones and is missing some. The data contain 90,000 to 150,000 clones, around 89% of them singletons. Whole-study results and caveats: Sampled repertoires all dated from after the peak T cell response. Rises in breadth and depth of Spike-specific TCRs came after two AZD1222 doses. Per reports, nearly half of all spike-specific TCRs target regions that are unmutated in variants. Seropositive at baseline were only a handful of AZD1222 recipients.

A word on this clone: The antigen is unknown. One junction end does not reproduce the germline sequence, and a read error may be involved.

From germline, CDR1 is MNHNS and CDR2 SASEGT. The CDR3 is made up of 12 amino acids. This receptor was identified in an adult who received the AZD1222 COVID-19 vaccine. The chain recombines TRBV6-1 with TRBJ1-6; possibly TRBD1 for D (5 bases). Sample: peripheral blood, taken 28 days after the second AZD1222 dose. Here the CDR3 DNA reads TGTGCCAGCAGTGAAGGGGGCCGCAGGGCGGCGTTT. Protein sequence: CASSEGGRRAAF.